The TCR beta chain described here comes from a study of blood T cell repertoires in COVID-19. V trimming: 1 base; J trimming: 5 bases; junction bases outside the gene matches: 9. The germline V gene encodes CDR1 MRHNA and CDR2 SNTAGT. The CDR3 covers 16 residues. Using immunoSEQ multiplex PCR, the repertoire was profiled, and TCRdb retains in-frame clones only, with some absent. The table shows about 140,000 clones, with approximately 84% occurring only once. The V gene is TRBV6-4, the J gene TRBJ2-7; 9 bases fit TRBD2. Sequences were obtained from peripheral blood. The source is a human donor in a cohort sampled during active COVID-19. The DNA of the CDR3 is TGTGCCAGCAGTGACTTAGGGGTTAGCGGGAGCGACGAGCAGTACGTC. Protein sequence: CASSDLGVSGSDEQYV.